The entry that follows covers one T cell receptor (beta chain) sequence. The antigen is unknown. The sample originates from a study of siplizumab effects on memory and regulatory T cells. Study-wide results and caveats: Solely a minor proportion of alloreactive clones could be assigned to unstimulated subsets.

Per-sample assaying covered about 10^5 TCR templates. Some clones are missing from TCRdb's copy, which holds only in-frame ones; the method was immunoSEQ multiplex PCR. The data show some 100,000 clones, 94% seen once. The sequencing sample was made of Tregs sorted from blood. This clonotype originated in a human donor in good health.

CDR3 in DNA: TGCGCCAGCAGCCAAGATGTTCAGTATCAGCCCCAGCATTTT. This encodes CASSQDVQYQPQHF. This chain links TRBV4-1 with TRBJ1-5; no definite D call. This CDR3 has 14 amino acids. CDR1 and CDR2 from the germline V gene are MGHRA and YSYEKL. Between the trimmed V and J ends, which lost 0 bases and 5 bases, there was a span of 8 bases.